This record covers a single T cell receptor beta chain. These data originate in a study of OX40 agonist ivuxolimab in advanced cancers. Clones were sequenced by immunoSEQ multiplex PCR, and TCRdb holds only the in-frame ones, with some missing. This table holds over 90,000 clones, less than 95% found once. J lost 0 bases, V lost 6 bases, and 3 bases had no gene match. The CDR3 contains 14 residues. Germline values: CDR1 MNHEY, CDR2 SVGAGI. Sequenced here: CD4+ or CD8+ T cells sorted from blood, sampled in a trial of the OX40 agonist ivuxolimab. This sequence was found in an adult with an advanced solid tumor such as melanoma, head and neck, liver or kidney cancer. The J gene is TRBJ2-3, the V gene TRBV6-5; 7 bases are a match to TRBD1. CDR3 sequence (DNA): TGTGCCAGCAGACCACAGGGGAGCACAGATACGCAGTATTTT. Protein product: CASRPQGSTDTQYF.